This TCR beta chain was identified during a study of CD8 T cells in acute hepatitis C reinfection. Notes on the study in general: Preferential TRBV04 and TRBV06 usage appeared in all groups and was not explained by the naive pool. Follow-up repertoires were missing for chronically infected subjects.

Specified time point: naive CD8 control sorted from an acute-time-point sample. This clone was picked up one time. What it binds is not known. CDR1 and CDR2 from the germline V gene are SQVTM and ANQGSEA. The CDR3 runs to 13 residues. V lost 7 bases and J 4 bases, leaving 14 bases between the germline ends. TCRdb's copy holds only in-frame clones and misses some; the assay was immunoSEQ multiplex PCR. Of 30,000 to 45,000 clones listed, 80% to 90% were seen once; the top ten hold approximately 10%. Sequencing was done on a sample of naive CD8+ T cells from PBMCs. The chain employs TRBV29-1 and TRBJ2-1; D is perhaps TRBD1 (6 bases). This receptor was taken from a woman in her late teens or twenties who spontaneously cleared hepatitis C infection. The CDR3 DNA follows: TGCAGCGCTTTTGGACAGAGTTACAATGAGCAGTTCTTC. It specifies CSAFGQSYNEQFF.